Listed below are T cell receptor beta chains from one sample, sequenced in a study of T-cell reconstitution after alpha-beta-depleted transplantation in children. TCRdb re-called the PCR reads through MiXCR, storing one row per CDR3 protein. The table records roughly 590,000 distinct CDR3 sequences, 16% of them present only once. This specimen consisted of PBMCs from the stem cell graft donor, obtained from the stem cell graft. Source of these receptors: a human donor who donated a stem cell graft to a child with acute myeloid leukemia. Each CDR3 is given with its conserved first and last residue. The D gene is left open where the match is weak. For some rows the clone size is stated as once, few or many, or as a class when expanded; others skip it.

size	D	V	J	CDR3	DNA
NA	TRBD2	TRBV25-1	TRBJ2-3	CASSDSRLAGRTDTQYF	TGTGCCAGCAGTGATTCTCGACTAGCGGGGCGCACAGATACGCAGTATTTT
NA	NA	TRBV12-3/TRBV12-4	TRBJ2-5	CASSFLAGVGETQYF	NA
many	TRBD1	TRBV6-1	TRBJ1-5	CASSVGTGPPQHF	TGTGCCAGCAGTGTAGGGACAGGGCCGCCCCAGCATTTT
few	NA	TRBV7-9	TRBJ1-4	CASSPPASGEKLFF	TGTGCCAGCAGCCCACCCGCGTCGGGTGAAAAACTGTTTTTT
NA	NA	TRBV7-2	TRBJ2-5	CASSLGTPAQTQYF	TGTGCCAGCAGCTTAGGAACTCCGGCCCAGACCCAGTACTTC
few	NA	TRBV5-1	TRBJ2-3	CASSGPGDPQYF	TGCGCCAGCAGCGGACCGGGGGACCCGCAGTATTTT
many	NA	TRBV12-5	TRBJ2-3	CASGLGSDQYF	TGTGCTAGTGGTTTAGGGTCAGATCAGTATTTT
NA	TRBD1	TRBV6-1	TRBJ1-2	CASRRGQWGNYGYTF	TGTGCCAGCAGACGGGGACAGTGGGGTAACTATGGCTACACCTTC
many	TRBD2	TRBV20-1	TRBJ2-7	CSASNPGTRGYEQYF	TGCAGTGCTTCTAACCCCGGGACTAGAGGGTACGAGCAGTACTTC
few	NA	TRBV7-2	TRBJ2-3	CASSPGQMKDTQYF	TGTGCCAGCAGCCCAGGACAAATGAAAGATACGCAGTATTTT
many	NA	TRBV20-1	TRBJ2-3	CSARDRVATQYF	TGCAGTGCTAGAGATCGGGTAGCTACGCAGTATTTT
NA	NA	TRBV5-1	TRBJ1-2	CASSSPRGGNYGYTF	TGCGCCAGCAGCTCCCCTCGGGGGGGAAACTATGGCTACACCTTC
NA	NA	TRBV7-2	TRBJ1-4	CASSRGNFNEKLFF	TGTGCCAGCAGCCGGGGGAATTTTAATGAAAAACTGTTTTTT
few	TRBD1	TRBV20-1	TRBJ2-7	CSANPGQGLHYEQYF	TGCAGTGCTAACCCAGGACAGGGGCTTCACTACGAGCAGTACTTC
many	TRBD2	TRBV20-1	TRBJ2-5	CSAPLAGGKWRETQYF	TGCAGTGCTCCACTAGCGGGGGGGAAATGGAGAGAGACCCAGTACTTC
NA	NA	TRBV5-5	TRBJ2-1	CASSPTNVDEQFF	TGTGCCAGCAGCCCAACTAATGTCGATGAGCAGTTCTTC
few	NA	TRBV11-1	TRBJ2-3	CASSQAEGTTQYF	TGTGCCAGCAGCCAAGCAGAAGGGACTACGCAGTATTTT